The next 12 T cell receptor beta chains were all read from a single sample in a study of radiotherapy plus CTLA-4 blockade in lung cancer. TCRdb keeps only in-frame clones here, not all; method: immunoSEQ multiplex PCR. The sample comprises 52,000 or so clones, approximately 84% of which are singletons, and less than 7.5% rests with the top ten. The input for sequencing was peripheral blood, taken from a patient treated with radiotherapy plus ipilimumab. All receptors come from a human donor with non-small cell lung cancer whose response to radiotherapy plus ipilimumab could not be evaluated.

This chain connects TRBV6-5 to TRBJ1-2; D is unclear. The CDR3 has 11 amino acids. CDR1 is MNHEY and CDR2 is SVGAGI in the germline V gene. The germline V and J ends were trimmed by 6 bases and 5 bases, with 7 bases remaining between them. CDR3 sequence reads: CASSVEYGYTF. CDR3 DNA: TGTGCCAGCAGCGTTGAGTATGGCTACACCTTC.

The V gene is TRBV10-1, the J gene TRBJ2-7; 9 bases agree with TRBD1. CDR3 length equals 13 residues. CDR1 is WNHNN, CDR2 SYGVQD, per germline (reference sequence). Trimming removed 9 bases from V and 4 bases from J; junction bases left unmatched: 7. The CDR3 is CARLGQGGYEQYF. The CDR3 bases are TGCGCCAGGCTGGGACAGGGTGGGTACGAGCAGTACTTC.

This clone turned up a few times. The rearrangement links TRBV5-6 to TRBJ1-2; 7 bases map to TRBD1. Per the germline V gene, CDR1 is SGHDT and CDR2 is YYEEEE. After removal of 4 bases from V and 1 base from J, the junction contained 10 bases not matched to a gene. The CDR3 spans 16 residues. CDR3 in amino acids: CASSGSPGQSNYGYTF. Here the CDR3 DNA reads TGTGCCAGCAGCGGGTCTCCGGGACAGAGTAACTATGGCTACACCTTC.

A few counts support this clone. The genes are TRBV21-1 and TRBJ1-6. TRBV21-1 is an annotated pseudogene. The CDR3 length is 16 residues. The DNA for the CDR3 is TGTGCCAGCAGCAAGCGGGACGGGGCCTATAATTCACCCCTCCACTTT. This encodes CASSKRDGAYNSPLHF.

J is TRBJ2-2 and V is TRBV5-1; D perhaps matches TRBD2 (5 bases). The germline CDR1 and CDR2 sequences are SGHRS and YFSETQ. The CDR3 is 13 amino acids. The germline V and J ends were trimmed by 4 bases and 5 bases, with 9 bases remaining between them. The CDR3 bases are TGCGCCAGCAGCGAGGAGGTAACCGGGGAGCTGTTTTTT. Residues: CASSEEVTGELFF.

The rearrangement uses TRBV11-2 and TRBJ1-2; 12 bases are shared with TRBD1. The V segment lost 2 bases and the J segment 8 bases; nucleotides outside the gene matches: 3. From germline, CDR1 is SGHAT and CDR2 FQNNGV. The CDR3 has 14 residues. The CDR3 bases are TGTGCCAGCAGCTTAAGGGGACAGGGGGCAGGCTACACCTTC. It yields the protein CASSLRGQGAGYTF.

The chain carries TRBV7-2 and TRBJ2-4, with D perhaps TRBD1 (6 bases). V was shortened by 5 bases and J by 1 base, with 12 bases between the two germline ends. This CDR3 is 15 amino acids long. The germline V gene encodes CDR1 SGHTA and CDR2 FQGNSA. CDR3 DNA: TGTGCCAGCAGCCCGACAGGAAGGGCCAAAAACATTCAGTACTTC. Protein product: CASSPTGRAKNIQYF.

This sequence joins TRBV27 and TRBJ1-4; 7 positions agree with TRBD1. The CDR3 is made up of 14 amino acids. In germline, CDR1 is MNHEY, CDR2 SMNVEV (reference sequence). V was pared by 5 bases and J by 7 bases, with 7 bases of the junction left unmatched. In DNA, the CDR3 is TGTGCCAGCAGTCGCCGACAGGGCGGTGAAAAACTGTTTTTT. Its translation is CASSRRQGGEKLFF.

V usage is TRBV6-1 and J usage is TRBJ1-1; D is undetermined. Germline V gene data show CDR1 as MNHNS and CDR2 as SASEGT. The V end lost 7 bases, the J end lost 6 bases, and 15 bases lay between the germline ends. The CDR3 length is 13 residues. The CDR3 protein is CASTLSEASEAFF. For the CDR3, the DNA is TGTGCCAGCACCCTAAGTGAGGCGTCTGAAGCTTTCTTT.

Here the CDR3 reads CASSSSRDTINQPQHF. Here the CDR3 DNA reads TGTGCCAGCAGCTCCTCGAGGGACACTATCAATCAGCCCCAGCATTTT. The chain carries TRBV7-9 and TRBJ1-5; weak D call: TRBD1 (6 bases). CDR1 SEHNR and CDR2 FQNEAQ come from the germline V gene (reference sequence). The ends were cut back, 4 bases at V and 3 bases at J, with 16 bases in the middle. This CDR3 has 16 residues.

V is TRBV6-7 and J is TRBJ1-5; a weak D match, TRBD1 (5 bases). TRBV6-7 is recorded as an ORF, its role being uncertain. V was trimmed by 4 bases and J by 3 bases, leaving 7 bases between them. This CDR3 spans 13 amino acids. The chain's CDR3 is CASSLDNNQPQHF. The CDR3 DNA reads TGTGCCAGCAGTTTGGACAACAATCAGCCCCAGCATTTT.

This clone was counted between two and nine times. This chain uses TRBV29-1 with TRBJ2-2; 9 nucleotides align to TRBD1. With 7 bases clipped from V and 3 bases from J, the junction kept 9 bases outside the gene matches. This CDR3 has 15 amino acids. The V gene's germline CDR1 is SQVTM and CDR2 ANQGSEA. For the CDR3, the DNA is TGCAGCGCGGGGACAGGGTCACGGTACACCGGGGAGCTGTTTTTT. It yields the protein CSAGTGSRYTGELFF.